This T cell receptor (beta chain) was identified in a study of cytomegalovirus exposure and HLA in healthy donors. Study-wide points: Three CMV-associated chains proved CMV antigen-specific in vitro. The study recorded about 150 TCR beta chains that were cytomegalovirus-associated.

Sequencing used immunoSEQ multiplex PCR; TCRdb keeps in-frame clones, though not all of them. The top ten hold about 6% of the sample, which has 95,000 to 150,000 clones, around 89% seen once. Between the trimmed V and J ends, which lost 0 bases and 9 bases, there was a span of 15 bases. The CDR3 is made up of 15 amino acids. Per the germline V gene, CDR1 is SGDLS and CDR2 is YYNGEE. As concerns this clone: Its target is unknown.

The clonotype originates from a young woman in good health and CMV-seropositive. The chain joins TRBV9 to TRBJ2-2; perhaps TRBD1 as D (6 bases). The sample consisted of PBMCs. CDR3 sequence (DNA): TGTGCCAGCAGCGTAGAATGGCTGGACAGCCGGGAGCTGTTTTTT. Its translation: CASSVEWLDSRELFF.